This T cell receptor beta chain was captured in a study of identical twins (dated by TCRdb to the mid-2010s). Regarding the study in general: TCR alpha and beta repertoires from monozygotic twins, unrelated adults of various ages and cord blood were deep-sequenced to test whether fetal clonotypes persist. Replicate twin experiments were performed at different times using different library preparation protocols to rule out contamination.

Only healthy Caucasian donors were included. Three pairs of female monozygotic twins, all aged about 18 to 30 years, were included in the twin cohort. Peripheral blood mononuclear cells were the source from which RNA for the TCR libraries was isolated. A remark on this clonotype: Its antigen has not been determined. Qualities for individual bases were not recorded, and no much larger clone is one base off.

Libraries were prepared through 5' RACE. The sequencing machine was an Illumina HiSeq 2000. Template switching introduced a universal primer binding site; the final cDNA contained a unique molecular identifier, enabling accurate counting of TCR cDNA molecules. Specific primers in the conserved constant-segment region were used to synthesize first-strand cDNA for the TCR alpha and beta chains. To control for contamination, each cDNA library was double barcoded with a SMART-Mk sample barcode plus Illumina barcodes. TruSeq adapter sequences, together with Illumina sample barcodes, were added in two successive PCR steps. Sequencing of the TCR alpha and beta cDNA libraries was done on the Illumina HiSeq platform using custom primers. From the authors' description of their analysis: MiGEC was used to process raw reads and extract unique molecular identifiers, and MiXCR was used to find CDR3 positions. For each individual, recombination models were inferred using an EM algorithm with the repgenHMM and IGoR tools. The tcR package in R was used for shared clonotype analysis, with sharing normalized by the product of cloneset sizes. To study raw recombination without the effects of thymic and clonal selection, out-of-frame nonproductive sequences were analyzed. The public sequencing data were trimmed at Q25 with fastp and processed into clonotypes with MiXCR by TCRdb, which kept only in-frame beta chains. Rows with a matching CDR3 protein are joined into one entry that keeps the most common DNA and genes. The authors' filters were not applied to this entry. The sample table records 550,000 to 700,000 distinct CDR3 sequences; 9% to 10% of these occur just once. The top ten clones comprise 2.5% to 3% of the sample.

What the research found in general, with its limitations: Compared with coincidental sharing between unrelated individuals, out-of-frame TCR alpha sequences shared between twins showed an excess of sequences with low generation probability. Recombination models systematically underestimated out-of-frame TCR alpha sharing in monozygotic twins but agreed with sharing between unrelated individuals. Abundant cord blood beta clonotypes carried fewer insertions; young adult naive repertoires showed a weaker similar trend, while memory repertoires showed none. Because the same donors could not be followed over many years, conclusions were based on cross-sectional statistical analysis. Zero-insertion analyses could be partly confounded by invariant T cells such as MAIT and iNKT, although diverse VJ usage argued against such confounding for most clonotypes. A weaker excess of twin sharing was found in beta out-of-frame sequences because the signal-to-noise ratio was lowered by fewer shared sequences.

The sample also formed part of further work on yellow fever vaccine responses in identical twins. As the second paper documents: According to the authors, in identical twins the way T cells responded to vaccination appeared partly convergent and partly personalized. Focusing on identical twins, the study followed the T cell clones that responded to the vaccine, and did so with precision.

This TCR was recovered from a woman aged 18-30 years in good health. Sample: PBMCs.

The DNA is TGCGCCAGCAGCCCCGTTCCAGGGGTCTCCGAGCAGTACTTC. The encoded protein is CASSPVPGVSEQYF. This chain joins TRBV10-1 to TRBJ2-7, with a weak D call of TRBD1 (6 bases match). The CDR1 and CDR2 encoded by the germline V gene (reference sequence) are WNHNN and SYGVQD. The CDR3 contains 14 residues, cysteine and phenylalanine counted. Only the CDR3 part of the read is kept: 42 bases, read in frame from the first base. Cut back by 6 bases and 6 bases, the V and J ends lie 18 bases apart.